The 16 T cell receptor beta chains below were found in one sample sequenced in a study of cytomegalovirus exposure and HLA in healthy donors. It was with 60 Vbeta and 13 Jbeta primers that the PCR ran. TCRdb's copy holds only in-frame clones and misses some; the assay was immunoSEQ multiplex PCR. The sample yields some 180,000 clones, 79% seen once. Sequencing used PBMCs. These receptors were taken from a woman aged 25 to 39 in good health and CMV-seropositive.

The V gene is TRBV27, the J gene TRBJ2-1; TRBD2 might be the D (5 bases). The V end was cut by 2 bases, the J end by 8 bases, with 10 bases between. The CDR3 sequence is 13 residues long. Germline V gene lookup returns CDR1 MNHEY and CDR2 SMNVEV (reference sequence). In DNA, the CDR3 is TGTGCCAGCAGTTTAAGTAGCGTCCATGAGCAGTTCTTC. This gives the protein CASSLSSVHEQFF.

The chain uses TRBV9 and TRBJ1-2, with D unclear. CDR1 is SGDLS and CDR2 is YYNGEE in the germline V gene. The CDR3 extends over 15 amino acids. The V and J ends lost 0 bases and 6 bases respectively, with 15 bases between them. The CDR3 DNA sequence: TGTGCCAGCAGCGTAGCTGGGCAGTCCGAAGATGGCTACACCTTC. It is translated as CASSVAGQSEDGYTF.

DNA for the CDR3: TGTGCCAGCAGTTCCCAGATCCGGGTCCGCACCGGGGAGCTGTTTTTT. Its translation is CASSSQIRVRTGELFF. The V call is TRBV27, the J call TRBJ2-2; D remains unclear. This CDR3 contains 16 residues. Trimming pared 4 bases from V and 4 bases from J, leaving 16 bases between. CDR1 MNHEY and CDR2 SMNVEV come from the germline V gene (reference sequence).

The chain couples TRBV11-2 to TRBJ2-1, with TRBD1 identical over 9 bases. This CDR3 has 15 amino acids. The germline CDR1 and CDR2 sequences are SGHAT and FQNNGV. Trimming removed 2 bases from V and 4 bases from J; junction bases left unmatched: 3. This CDR3 is CASSLRQGVYNEQFF. CDR3 nucleotides: TGTGCCAGCAGCTTAAGACAGGGGGTATACAATGAGCAGTTCTTC. The whole variable domain, remainder taken from reference TRBV11-2 and TRBJ2-1, is EAGVAQSPRYKIIEKRQSVAFWCNPISGHATLYWYQQILGQGPKLLIQFQNNGVVDDSQLPKDRFSAERLKGVDSTLKIQPAKLEDSAVYLCASSLRQGVYNEQFFGPGTRLTVL.

Written as DNA, the CDR3 is TGTGCCAGCACCATTACTGCAACTAATGAAAAACTGTTTTTT. It yields the protein CASTITATNEKLFF. The chain carries TRBV2 and TRBJ1-4; no clear D gene. The V end was cut by 7 bases, the J end by 0 bases, with 9 bases between. The CDR3 has 14 residues. The germline V gene encodes CDR1 SNHLY and CDR2 FYNNEI. The entire variable domain, with the rest obtained from reference TRBV2 and TRBJ1-4, is as follows: EPEVTQTPSHQVTQMGQEVILRCVPISNHLYFYWYRQILGQKVEFLVSFYNNEISEKSEIFDDQFSVERPDGSNFTLKIRSTKLEDSAMYFCASTITATNEKLFFGSGTQLSVL.

CDR3 residues: CASSRGGYEQYF. The CDR3 DNA reads TGTGCCAGCTCCCGAGGGGGCTACGAGCAGTACTTC. The V call is TRBV16, the J call TRBJ2-7; the D gene is possibly TRBD1 (6 bases). Germline CDR1 KGHSY, CDR2 FQNENV. The CDR3 runs 12 residues. The V gene lost 8 bases and the J gene lost 3 bases, with 11 bases spanning the gap.

This clone was seen a few times. Different DNA sequences within this sample yield the same CDR3. The rearrangement uses TRBV2 and TRBJ2-3; D not resolved. Germline V gene sequence: CDR1 SNHLY, CDR2 FYNNEI. The CDR3 runs to 11 residues. V lost 5 bases to trimming and J lost 3 bases, with 3 bases between them. CDR3 protein: CASSPTDTQYF. Written as DNA, the CDR3 is TGTGCCAGCAGTCCGACAGATACGCAGTATTTT.

V is TRBV9 and J is TRBJ1-3; a weak D match, TRBD1 (6 bases). The length of the CDR3 is 16 residues. Germline CDR1 is SGDLS and CDR2 is YYNGEE. Deletions cut 5 bases from V and 2 bases from J, with 17 bases between. The CDR3 loop is CASREGDVGTGNTIYF. The DNA of the CDR3 is TGTGCCAGCAGAGAGGGGGACGTAGGGACTGGAAACACCATATATTTT. Looking up the rest from reference TRBV9 and TRBJ1-3 gives the full variable domain: DSGVTQTPKHLITATGQRVTLRCSPRSGDLSVYWYQQSLDQGLQFLIQYYNGEERAKGNILERFSAQQFPDLHSELNLSSLELGDSALYFCASREGDVGTGNTIYFGEGSWLTVV.

The gene calls are TRBV19 and TRBJ1-5, with no clear D. CDR1 and CDR2 (germline): LNHDA, SQIVND (reference sequence). V lost 4 bases and J lost 0, with 7 bases in between. This CDR3 has 14 residues. The CDR3 DNA reads TGTGCCAGTAGTACCAGTAATAGCAATCAGCCCCAGCATTTT. Its translation: CASSTSNSNQPQHF.

This rearrangement joins TRBV10-3 to TRBJ1-1; D gene uncertain. Trimming took 3 bases from V and 0 from J, leaving 5 bases between them. This CDR3 comprises 13 residues. Germline V lookup: CDR1 ENHRY, CDR2 SYGVKD. This chain's CDR3 is CAISDTVNTEAFF. CDR3 in DNA: TGTGCCATCAGTGATACGGTGAACACTGAAGCTTTCTTT.

The chain recombines TRBV6-5 with TRBJ1-2; 10 nucleotides match TRBD1. The CDR3 spans 14 residues. CDR1 is MNHEY, CDR2 SVGAGI, per germline. Losses at the gene ends were 6 bases for V and 4 bases for J; bases not matched to a gene: 5. The CDR3 spells CASSWTGGPYGYTF. DNA for the CDR3: TGTGCCAGCAGCTGGACAGGGGGGCCCTATGGCTACACCTTC.

V is TRBV5-4 and J is TRBJ1-1; 8 nucleotides align to TRBD1. With 5 bases clipped from V and 0 bases from J, the junction kept 6 bases outside the gene matches. In germline, CDR1 is SGHNT, CDR2 YYREEE (reference sequence). The CDR3 is made up of 15 amino acids. The CDR3, as DNA: TGTGCCAGCAGTCCAGGGGGCCGAATGAACACTGAAGCTTTCTTT. Amino acid sequence: CASSPGGRMNTEAFF.

This chain uses TRBV19 with TRBJ2-5, with 10 bases fitting TRBD1. V gave up 5 bases and J gave up 3 bases; unmatched junction bases: 6. This CDR3 contains 15 residues. Per the germline V gene, CDR1 is LNHDA and CDR2 is SQIVND (reference sequence). The CDR3 here is CASSPLGTGEETQYF. For the CDR3, the DNA is TGTGCCAGTAGTCCCCTCGGGACAGGGGAAGAGACCCAGTACTTC.

This chain joins TRBV11-2 and TRBJ1-2; D is possibly TRBD1 (5 bases). From germline, CDR1 is SGHAT and CDR2 FQNNGV. The CDR3 covers 14 residues. Trimming cost V 6 bases and J 4 bases, with 15 bases left between them. The CDR3 reads CASSMTGGSYGYTF. For the CDR3, the DNA is TGTGCCAGCAGTATGACGGGGGGTAGCTATGGCTACACCTTC.

This chain connects TRBV5-1 to TRBJ1-5; D remains unclear. CDR1 is SGHRS and CDR2 is YFSETQ in the germline V gene. CDR3 size: 14 residues. The ends were cut back, 0 bases at V and 7 bases at J, with 11 bases in the middle. This chain's CDR3 is CASSLGGIEQPQHF. Here the CDR3 DNA reads TGCGCCAGCAGCTTGGGAGGGATTGAGCAGCCCCAGCATTTT.

The chain employs TRBV29-1 and TRBJ2-3; TRBD2 matches at 15 bases. The length of the CDR3 is 20 residues. Germline-derived CDR1 and CDR2 are SQVTM and ANQGSEA. The trim removed 7 bases at V and 2 bases at J, leaving 19 bases unmatched. DNA of the CDR3: TGCAGCGCCGGACTAGCGGGGGGGCCTTTTTTGTCGACCAACACAGATACGCAGTATTTT. Translating gives CSAGLAGGPFLSTNTDTQYF.